This T cell receptor beta chain was found in a study of cytomegalovirus exposure and HLA in healthy donors. Study-level background: In a previous analysis, some 110 million unique TCR beta sequences were found from roughly 180 million T cells. Findings and caveats of the study: There was a cluster of highly shared sequence variants that was likely a sequencing artifact.

All the people who gave samples were healthy bone marrow donors. PCR involved 60 Vbeta and 13 Jbeta primers. TCRdb keeps only in-frame clones here, not all; method: immunoSEQ multiplex PCR. Of around 300,000 clones in the sample, about four fifths were seen once. This clone was recorded a few times. Its antigen is unknown. CDR1 and CDR2 (germline): SGHAT, FQDESV (reference sequence). This CDR3 comprises 16 residues. J gave up 1 base and V 3 bases, and 7 bases lay outside the gene matches. The chain uses TRBV11-1 and TRBJ2-3; 7 nucleotides align to TRBD2. Material for sequencing was PBMCs. This TCR derives from a middle-aged woman in good health and CMV-seropositive. The DNA for the CDR3 is TGTGCCAGCAGCTTTAGGAGTGCGGGAGGCACAGATACGCAGTATTTT. It is translated as CASSFRSAGGTDTQYF.